This entry concerns a single T cell receptor beta chain. Antigen specificity is unknown. Sequencing was performed with immunoSEQ multiplex PCR; in TCRdb, only in-frame clones are kept and a portion is missing. The sample carries approximately 67,000 clones, around 86% recorded once. The source of the sample is a study of radiotherapy plus CTLA-4 blockade in lung cancer. Notes on the study in general: Early clonal dynamics of blood T cells, together with interferon-beta, were reported as the best response predictor.

Trimming removed 3 bases at V and 1 base at J, with 27 bases between. Germline CDR1 reads GTSNPN; CDR2 reads SVGIG (reference sequence). The CDR3 length is 19 residues. The chain uses TRBV30 and TRBJ1-1; a weak D match, TRBD1 (6 bases). This clonotype was obtained from a human donor with non-small cell lung cancer who had a partial response to radiotherapy plus ipilimumab. Sequenced here: peripheral blood, sampled from a patient treated with radiotherapy plus ipilimumab. The CDR3 protein is CAWRRRTQGQVRGNTEAFF. The CDR3 region has the DNA TGTGCCTGGAGGAGGAGGACACAGGGTCAGGTCAGAGGGAACACTGAAGCTTTCTTT.